Listed below are T cell receptor beta chains from one sample, sequenced in a study of cytomegalovirus exposure and HLA in healthy donors. The method was immunoSEQ multiplex PCR; TCRdb's version includes in-frame clones alone and lacks a portion of them. Of roughly 130,000 clones listed, around three quarters were seen once; the top ten hold under 3%. The sample taken for sequencing was PBMCs. Every receptor here comes from a man aged 25 to 40 in good health and CMV-seronegative. The CDR3 runs from the conserved cysteine through the conserved F or W. D genes are given only for firm matches.

CDR3 length	D gene	V gene	CDR3 protein
14	-	TRBV7-8	CASSLVSGNTEAFF
15	-	TRBV6-5	CASSIRDTDSYEQYF
15	-	TRBV6-5	CASSYGAGEGNIQYF
14	TRBD1	TRBV5-1	CASSLGQGEGEQFF
16	-	TRBV5-4	CASSLGGYGPYNEQFF
12	-	TRBV6-5	CASRLTGNEQFF
14	TRBD2	TRBV9	CASSVAGGYYEQYF
15	TRBD1	TRBV6-5	CASIRSGTGDYGYTF
16	TRBD1	TRBV9	CASSPSRQGTQETQYF
18	TRBD1	TRBV5-1	CASSLVGQGASGWETQYF
19	TRBD2	TRBV28	CASIHRRGYSGSATDTQYF
15	-	TRBV27	CASRPGAAGAQPQHF
15	-	TRBV27	CASSTIGLSNQPQHF
16	TRBD1	TRBV5-1	CASSLALTGGAETQYF
14	TRBD1	TRBV5-1	CASSLPDRGHGYTF
15	TRBD1	TRBV6-1	CASSEAGQGPYEQYF